The 25 T cell receptor beta chains below were found in one sample sequenced in a study of shared clonotypes between healthy human individuals. Repertoires were generated with immunoSEQ multiplex PCR, while TCRdb's copy carries only in-frame clones and drops some. This table has under 1,900,000 clones, approximately 98.5% appearing once. Source material: naive CD4+ T cells sorted from blood. Subset of the sample: CD45RA+ positively selected. The receptors shown here come from a man aged 25-45 years in good health.

The chain combines TRBV28 with TRBJ2-2; 7 nucleotides align to TRBD1. Germline V lookup: CDR1 MDHEN, CDR2 SYDVKM. This CDR3 spans 15 amino acids. The junction had 1 base not matched to a gene; V was cut back by 2 bases and J by 1 base. This CDR3 is CASSLGTENTGELFF. DNA of the CDR3: TGTGCCAGCAGTTTAGGGACAGAGAACACCGGGGAGCTGTTTTTT.

The chain recombines TRBV14 with TRBJ2-1; 10 positions match TRBD2. In germline, CDR1 is SGHDN, CDR2 FVKESK. This CDR3 spans 15 amino acids. The V and J ends lost 5 bases and 3 bases, in that order; junction bases with no gene match: 4. The CDR3 protein is CASSYLAGVYNEQFF. In DNA, the CDR3 is TGTGCCAGCAGCTACCTAGCGGGAGTCTACAATGAGCAGTTCTTC.

The rearrangement joins TRBV28 to TRBJ2-7; D is undetermined. Per the germline V gene, CDR1 is MDHEN and CDR2 is SYDVKM. The V and J ends lost 2 bases and 6 bases respectively, with 14 bases between them. This CDR3 has 14 residues. DNA for the CDR3: TGTGCCAGCAGTTTAAGACCCGGAAAAGGCGAGCAGTACTTC. It translates to CASSLRPGKGEQYF.

This chain uses TRBV2 with TRBJ1-1; TRBD1 matches at 7 bases. Germline CDR1 SNHLY, CDR2 FYNNEI. The CDR3 contains 13 residues. J was trimmed by 5 bases and V by 10 bases; bases with no gene match: 10. The CDR3 DNA is TGTGCCATCACAGGGGATTTTTTGACTGAAGCTTTCTTT. This translates into CAITGDFLTEAFF.

The chain employs TRBV19 and TRBJ2-2; D gene ambiguous. Germline V gene lookup returns CDR1 LNHDA and CDR2 SQIVND (reference sequence). The V end was cut by 3 bases, the J end by 4 bases, with 15 bases between. The CDR3 sequence is 16 residues long. The CDR3 DNA sequence: TGTGCCAGTAGTATTTCGTGGCCGATTTTCACCGGGGAGCTGTTTTTT. Protein product: CASSISWPIFTGELFF. Variable domain in full (rest from reference TRBV19 and TRBJ2-2): DGGITQSPKYLFRKEGQNVTLSCEQNLNHDAMYWYRQDPGQGLRLIYYSQIVNDFQKGDIAEGYSVSREKKESFPLTVTSAQKNPTAFYLCASSISWPIFTGELFFGEGSRLTVL.

Remarks on this clone: The same CDR3 arises from other DNA sequences in this sample as well. This rearrangement joins TRBV30 to TRBJ2-1; D remains ambiguous. Between the trimmed V and J ends, which lost 1 base and 5 bases, there was a span of 3 bases. Germline loops: CDR1 GTSNPN, CDR2 SVGIG (reference sequence). The CDR3 extends over 11 amino acids. This chain's CDR3 is CAWSANNEQFF. The DNA of the CDR3 is TGTGCCTGGAGTGCCAACAATGAGCAGTTCTTC.

The chain links TRBV14 to TRBJ2-1, with a weak D call TRBD1 (7 bases). The CDR3 length is 20 residues. Germline assignment: CDR1 SGHDN and CDR2 FVKESK. The germline V and J ends were trimmed by 0 bases and 3 bases, with 24 bases remaining between them. CDR3 sequence reads: CASSQEGVNGGTAFYNEQFF. Written as DNA, the CDR3 is TGTGCCAGCAGCCAAGAGGGCGTAAATGGAGGGACAGCATTCTACAATGAGCAGTTCTTC.

This rearrangement joins TRBV5-1 to TRBJ1-4, with D tentatively TRBD1 (6 bases). Germline CDR1 SGHRS, CDR2 YFSETQ. There are 16 residues in the CDR3. The germline V and J ends were trimmed by 0 bases and 7 bases, with 16 bases remaining between them. The CDR3 sequence: CASSLAFGQGSEKLFF. The DNA for the CDR3 is TGCGCCAGCAGCTTGGCTTTCGGGCAGGGGAGTGAAAAACTGTTTTTT.

This clone occurred once. The chain uses TRBV7-9 and TRBJ1-5, with D perhaps matching TRBD1 (5 bases). Germline-derived CDR1 and CDR2 are SEHNR and FQNEAQ (reference sequence). CDR3 length: 14 amino acids. Trimming removed 8 bases at V and 7 bases at J, with 18 bases between. CDR3 nucleotide sequence: TGTGCCAGCTCCCAGGTGGGGGGGGACCAGCCCCAGCATTTT. It encodes CASSQVGGDQPQHF.

The chain is built from TRBV5-1 and TRBJ2-1, with 10 positions matching TRBD2. The length of the CDR3 is 18 residues. Germline V lookup: CDR1 SGHRS, CDR2 YFSETQ. The V segment lost 3 bases and the J segment 1 base; nucleotides outside the gene matches: 10. CDR3 sequence: CASSSSLPSGSSYNEQFF. In nucleotides, the CDR3 is TGCGCCAGCAGCTCGAGTTTGCCTAGCGGGAGTTCCTACAATGAGCAGTTCTTC.

V and J are TRBV7-2 and TRBJ1-3, with D unresolved. This CDR3 comprises 15 residues. Trimming removed 5 bases at V and 4 bases at J, with 15 bases between. Per the germline V gene, CDR1 is SGHTA and CDR2 is FQGNSA. CDR3 region: CASSAIRGSGNTIYF. The CDR3 DNA follows: TGTGCCAGCAGCGCGATTCGGGGATCCGGAAACACCATATATTTT.

The rearrangement links TRBV2 to TRBJ2-1, with 9 nucleotides matching TRBD2. The CDR3 spans 15 residues. J gave up 3 bases and V 6 bases, and 6 bases lay outside the gene matches. CDR1 and CDR2 (germline): SNHLY, FYNNEI. The chain's CDR3 is CASSGSGSDYNEQFF. The CDR3, as DNA: TGTGCCAGCAGCGGTAGCGGGAGCGACTACAATGAGCAGTTCTTC. Filled out from reference TRBV2 and TRBJ2-1, the complete variable domain reads EPEVTQTPSHQVTQMGQEVILRCVPISNHLYFYWYRQILGQKVEFLVSFYNNEISEKSEIFDDQFSVERPDGSNFTLKIRSTKLEDSAMYFCASSGSGSDYNEQFFGPGTRLTVL.

The chain couples TRBV10-3 to TRBJ1-1, with D perhaps TRBD1 (6 bases). The CDR3 has 11 amino acids. Germline V gene sequence: CDR1 ENHRY, CDR2 SYGVKD. Trimming shortened V by 6 bases and J by 5 bases, and 7 bases separated the two germline ends. The CDR3 region is CAIRQGTEAFF. The CDR3 coding sequence is TGTGCCATCAGACAGGGAACTGAAGCTTTCTTT.

CDR3 bases: TGTGCCAGCAGCTTACACTCAACAGGGGGCCAGGGACAGCCCCAGCATTTT. This translates into CASSLHSTGGQGQPQHF. The chain carries TRBV4-2 and TRBJ1-5, with 9 bases aligning to TRBD1. V was pared by 5 bases and J by 7 bases, with 15 bases of the junction left unmatched. Germline values: CDR1 LGHNA, CDR2 YNFKEQ. The CDR3 spans 17 residues.

V usage is TRBV28 and J usage is TRBJ1-2, with D possibly matching TRBD1 (6 bases). The germline gives CDR1 MDHEN, CDR2 SYDVKM. CDR3 length: 11 residues. The DNA of the CDR3 is TGTGTCACGCAGGGGAGCTATGGCTACACCTTC. Its translation is CVTQGSYGYTF.

This chain uses TRBV18 with TRBJ2-3, with TRBD2 matching 7 bases. J gave up 5 bases and V 2 bases, and 10 bases lay outside the gene matches. The CDR3 has 16 amino acids. Per germline, CDR1 KGHSH and CDR2 LQKENI. Here the CDR3 reads CASSPKRAGAGDTQYF. The CDR3 bases are TGTGCCAGCTCACCAAAGAGGGCGGGAGCTGGAGATACGCAGTATTTT.

The genes are TRBV27 and TRBJ2-7; 7 bases align to TRBD2. The CDR3 covers 16 residues. After removal of 2 bases from V and 1 base from J, the junction contained 8 bases not matched to a gene. Germline values: CDR1 MNHEY, CDR2 SMNVEV (reference sequence). CDR3 bases: TGTGCCAGCAGTTTAATTGGCGGGAGATTATCCTACGAGCAGTACTTC. Its protein is CASSLIGGRLSYEQYF.

This clone has only a few counts. The same CDR3 can be traced to other DNA sequences in this sample. The CDR3 DNA reads as TGTGCCAGCAGTGTCGGGGGGGAGCAGTACTTC. Its protein is CASSVGGEQYF. This chain uses TRBV6-1 with TRBJ2-7; 7 bases map to TRBD2. The CDR3 is made up of 11 amino acids. With 4 bases clipped from V and 7 bases from J, the junction kept 1 base outside the gene matches. Per the germline V gene, CDR1 is MNHNS and CDR2 is SASEGT.

J is TRBJ2-1 and V is TRBV7-6, with 10 bases that match TRBD1. V lost 6 bases, J lost 7 bases, and 9 bases stayed unmatched. The CDR3 has 15 amino acids. The germline V gene has CDR1 SGHVS and CDR2 FNYEAQ. As DNA, the CDR3 is TGTGCCAGCAGTAGACAGGGGGCTAAGAAGAATGAGCAGTTCTTC. Amino acid sequence: CASSRQGAKKNEQFF.

The rearrangement links TRBV21-1 to TRBJ1-2; the D segment call TRBD1 is taken from the table without a DNA check. TRBV21-1 is a recognized pseudogene. The CDR3 totals 17 residues. CDR3 DNA sequence: TGTGCCAGCAGCAAATTACAGGGAATTCAAGCTAACTATGGCTACACCTTC. Translating it yields CASSKLQGIQANYGYTF.

The chain has TRBV5-8 and TRBJ2-1, with D hard to call. Between the trimmed V and J ends, which lost 4 bases and 2 bases, there was a span of 1 base. The CDR3 is 11 amino acids. Germline CDR1 is SGHTS and CDR2 is YDEGEE. The CDR3 spells CASSPYNEQFF. DNA of the CDR3: TGTGCCAGCAGCCCCTACAATGAGCAGTTCTTC.

V gene TRBV10-3 combines with J gene TRBJ2-1; 11 bases align to TRBD2. Germline values: CDR1 ENHRY, CDR2 SYGVKD. Unmatched junction bases numbered 4, after V lost 8 bases and J lost 4 bases. The CDR3 has 14 residues. CDR3 protein: CAIATSGSYNEQFF. As DNA, the CDR3 is TGTGCCATCGCCACTAGCGGGAGTTACAATGAGCAGTTCTTC.

The chain carries TRBV5-6 and TRBJ2-2; perhaps TRBD2 as D (5 bases). CDR3 length: 14 amino acids. Between the trimmed V and J ends, which lost 0 bases and 5 bases, there was a span of 8 bases. Germline values: CDR1 SGHDT, CDR2 YYEEEE. CDR3 loop: CASSLASPTGELFF. CDR3 DNA: TGTGCCAGCAGCTTGGCTAGCCCGACCGGGGAGCTGTTTTTT.

The chain has TRBV5-1 and TRBJ2-5; 10 positions agree with TRBD2. The germline gives CDR1 SGHRS, CDR2 YFSETQ. The CDR3 runs 14 residues. V shed 4 bases and J 3 bases; nucleotides not matched to a gene: 3. CDR3 amino acids: CASSTGLAEETQYF. The CDR3, as DNA: TGCGCCAGCAGCACTGGACTAGCGGAAGAGACCCAGTACTTC.

The chain recombines TRBV6-6 with TRBJ1-2; the match to TRBD1 covers 9 bases. After removal of 3 bases from V and 6 bases from J, the junction contained 5 bases not matched to a gene. Germline V lookup: CDR1 MNHNY, CDR2 SVGAGI (reference sequence). The CDR3 is 14 residues long. The CDR3 DNA reads as TGTGCCAGCAGTTATCCCGACAGGGGGGATGGCTACACCTTC. Translation: CASSYPDRGDGYTF.